This T cell receptor (beta chain) was sequenced during a study of Ad26.COV2.S vaccination and SARS-CoV-2 variants. This CDR3 has 15 amino acids. The germline V and J ends were trimmed by 3 bases and 1 base, with 9 bases remaining between them. Per germline, CDR1 SNHLY and CDR2 FYNNEI. Using immunoSEQ multiplex PCR, the repertoire was profiled, and TCRdb retains in-frame clones only, with some absent. This sample has over 85,000 clones, with more than 65% found just once. The chain carries TRBV2 and TRBJ2-2; D unclear. The sequenced sample was peripheral blood, obtained after recovery from COVID-19. The origin of this receptor is a human donor who had recovered from COVID-19. The CDR3 nucleotides are TGTGCCAGCAGTGAGGTTGCAGGGAACACCGGGGAGCTGTTTTTT. It codes for CASSEVAGNTGELFF.